This T cell receptor beta chain is drawn from a study of CD8 T cells in Susac syndrome. Whole-study context: Susac syndrome patients were untreated, on corticosteroids with some adding intravenous immunoglobulin, or on intravenous immunoglobulin only. Broader study findings: As the study acknowledged, the number of individuals who were part of its TCR sequencing and HLA analysis was relatively small.

Random hexamers primed reverse transcription of about 0.5 to 1 ug RNA. Via MiXCR, TCRdb re-called the immunoSEQ multiplex PCR reads, giving one row per CDR3 protein. The sample contains approximately 190,000 distinct CDR3 sequences, around 95% of which appear only once. The germline V and J ends were trimmed by 3 bases and 2 bases, with 8 bases remaining between them. This CDR3 is 13 amino acids long. Germline CDR1 and CDR2: DFQATT and SNEGSKA (reference sequence). To note about this clonotype: Its antigen is still unknown.

V usage is TRBV20-1 and J usage is TRBJ1-5, with no clear D. Sample: CD8+ T cells from PBMCs. The sequence derives from a human donor with Susac syndrome. The CDR3: CSARWHGNQPQHF. CDR3 sequence (DNA): TGCAGTGCTAGGTGGCACGGCAATCAGCCCCAGCATTTT.